These T cell receptor beta chains were read from a single sample in a study of shared clonotypes between healthy human individuals. Sequencing was performed with immunoSEQ multiplex PCR; in TCRdb, only in-frame clones are kept and a portion is missing. The repertoire holds about 580,000 clones, with 95% to 98% as singletons. The source material was naive CD8+ T cells sorted from blood. Every receptor here comes from a man aged 25-45 years in good health. Both conserved end residues are part of each CDR3. The D gene is left open where the match is weak. A row's size may be missing; if present it is once, few, many or a size class.

TRBJ1-3	-	TRBV5-5	-	CASSRYPRNVQDTGNTIYF	TGTGCCAGCAGCCGATACCCACGCAATGTCCAAGACACTGGAAACACCATATATTTT
TRBJ2-7	-	TRBV7-8	TRBD2	CASSPLAGEIYEQYF	TGTGCCAGCAGCCCTCTAGCGGGAGAAATCTACGAGCAGTACTTC
TRBJ1-1	once	TRBV6-6	TRBD1	CATGQANTEAFF	TGTGCCACGGGACAGGCGAACACTGAAGCTTTCTTT
TRBJ2-1	-	TRBV30	TRBD2	CAWSGGGGLAGPSYNEQFF	TGTGCCTGGAGTGGGGGCGGGGGACTAGCGGGACCGTCCTACAATGAGCAGTTCTTC
TRBJ2-3	-	TRBV7-9	TRBD2	CASSLEGTSGDTQYF	TGTGCCAGCAGCTTAGAGGGGACTAGCGGGGATACGCAGTATTTT
TRBJ1-2	-	TRBV9	-	CASSVGAPSVNYGYTF	TGTGCCAGCAGCGTAGGGGCCCCCTCCGTTAACTATGGCTACACCTTC
TRBJ2-7	-	TRBV5-4	TRBD1	CASSSDRGLYEQYF	TGTGCCAGCAGCTCCGACAGGGGGCTCTACGAGCAGTACTTC
TRBJ2-7	-	TRBV15	TRBD2	CATSRDRELAVYEQYF	TGTGCCACCAGCAGAGATCGGGAACTAGCGGTGTACGAGCAGTACTTC
TRBJ2-7	-	TRBV28	TRBD2	CASSRLAGKTYEQYF	TGTGCCAGCAGTCGACTAGCGGGTAAGACCTACGAGCAGTACTTC
TRBJ2-5	-	TRBV18	-	CASSPQDTTETQYF	TGTGCCAGCTCACCTCAAGACACCACAGAGACCCAGTACTTC
TRBJ2-7	-	TRBV19	-	CASSTHPYSEQYF	TGTGCCAGTAGTACTCATCCATACTCCGAGCAGTACTTC
TRBJ2-5	-	TRBV7-9	TRBD2	CASSPRLAGVGSETQYF	TGTGCCAGCAGCCCCCGACTAGCGGGAGTGGGGTCAGAGACCCAGTACTTC
TRBJ2-7	-	TRBV11-2	-	CASSLSVTETGTYEQYF	TGTGCCAGCAGCTTATCAGTGACTGAAACCGGGACCTACGAGCAGTACTTC
TRBJ2-1	once	TRBV7-8	-	CASSLELGEQFF	TGTGCCAGCAGCTTAGAACTGGGGGAGCAGTTCTTC
TRBJ1-1	-	TRBV9	-	CASSAVGGGISEAFF	TGTGCCAGCAGCGCCGTAGGAGGGGGAATCTCTGAAGCTTTCTTT
TRBJ1-3	-	TRBV29-1	-	CSAAGSGNTIYF	TGCAGCGCGGCGGGATCCGGAAACACCATATATTTT
TRBJ1-2	-	TRBV9	TRBD1	CASSVPGQGWNGYTF	TGTGCCAGCAGCGTCCCGGGACAGGGATGGAATGGCTACACCTTC
TRBJ2-1	-	TRBV5-1	TRBD1	CASRLDRNYNEQFF	TGCGCCAGCAGATTGGACAGGAACTACAATGAGCAGTTCTTC
TRBJ2-7	once	TRBV7-2	TRBD2	CASSLISGGLYEQYF	TGTGCCAGCAGCTTAATCTCGGGAGGGTTATACGAGCAGTACTTC
TRBJ2-7	-	TRBV9	TRBD1	CASSVEGASYEQYF	TGTGCCAGCAGCGTAGAGGGGGCGAGTTACGAGCAGTACTTC
TRBJ2-3	-	TRBV5-1	TRBD2	CASSQTWWEGDGTDTQYF	TGCGCCAGCAGCCAGACCTGGTGGGAGGGAGACGGCACAGATACGCAGTATTTT
TRBJ2-1	-	TRBV7-8	TRBD2	CASSPSPGLVGDNEQFF	TGTGCCAGCAGCCCGAGCCCAGGACTAGTGGGTGACAATGAGCAGTTCTTC
TRBJ1-5	-	TRBV27	TRBD1	CATQGAGNQPQHF	TGTGCCACCCAGGGGGCTGGCAATCAGCCCCAGCATTTT
TRBJ2-2	-	TRBV4-1	-	CASSHFGGELFF	TGCGCCAGCAGCCATTTTGGCGGGGAGCTGTTTTTT
TRBJ2-1	-	TRBV7-6	-	CASSSLPGWGYNEQFF	TGTGCCAGCAGCTCCCTACCAGGTTGGGGCTACAATGAGCAGTTCTTC
TRBJ2-5	-	TRBV21-1	-	CASRTVQETQYF	TGTGCCAGCAGGACAGTACAAGAGACCCAGTACTTC
TRBJ1-4	-	TRBV7-6	-	CVSSSSTTNEKLFF	TGTGTCAGCAGCTCCTCAACAACTAATGAAAAACTGTTTTTT
TRBJ1-2	-	TRBV11-3	-	CARGHYGYTF	TGTGCCAGAGGCCATTATGGCTACACCTTC
TRBJ2-7	-	TRBV28	-	CASSPVLGSSYEQYF	TGTGCCAGCAGTCCTGTACTCGGAAGCTCCTACGAGCAGTACTTC
TRBJ2-7	-	TRBV27	-	CASSAGISYEQYF	TGTGCCAGCAGTGCCGGGATCTCCTACGAGCAGTACTTC
TRBJ2-3	-	TRBV7-3	TRBD2	CASSLGTSGSTDTQYF	TGTGCCAGCAGCCTAGGGACTAGCGGGAGCACAGATACGCAGTATTTT
TRBJ1-4	-	TRBV4-1	-	CASSQGRDIGEKLFF	TGCGCCAGCAGCCAAGGGCGGGACATCGGGGAAAAACTGTTTTTT
TRBJ2-2	once	TRBV6-1	-	CASSDLFQDTGELFF	TGTGCCAGCAGTGATCTGTTTCAGGATACCGGGGAGCTGTTTTTT
TRBJ1-1	-	TRBV4-1	TRBD1	CASSQEYGPDRDTEAFF	TGCGCCAGCAGCCAAGAGTACGGGCCGGACAGGGACACTGAAGCTTTCTTT
TRBJ2-7	-	TRBV2	TRBD2	CATATSGSSYEQYF	TGTGCCACCGCCACGAGCGGGAGCTCCTACGAGCAGTACTTC
TRBJ1-1	-	TRBV7-9	-	CASSKFRTAIETEAFF	TGTGCCAGCAGCAAATTTAGGACAGCGATTGAAACTGAAGCTTTCTTT
TRBJ2-1	-	TRBV2	-	CASQGTYNEQFF	TGTGCCAGCCAAGGCACTTACAATGAGCAGTTCTTC
TRBJ2-2	-	TRBV11-2	-	CASSFLASYFGELFF	TGTGCCAGCAGCTTTTTGGCTAGTTACTTCGGGGAGCTGTTTTTT
TRBJ2-1	-	TRBV7-7	TRBD2	CASSPRTSGRAGNEQFF	TGTGCTAGCAGCCCACGGACTAGCGGGAGGGCCGGGAATGAGCAGTTCTTC
TRBJ2-1	many	TRBV7-9	-	CASSLGFSGPLHNEQFF	TGTGCCAGCAGCTTAGGTTTCAGCGGACCCCTCCACAATGAGCAGTTCTTC
TRBJ2-1	-	TRBV29-1	-	CSVEGVTDNEQFF	TGCAGCGTTGAAGGGGTTACGGACAATGAGCAGTTCTTC
TRBJ1-1	-	TRBV29-1	-	CSVDTQRTEAFF	TGCAGCGTTGATACCCAGAGGACTGAAGCTTTCTTT
TRBJ2-7	-	TRBV7-2	-	CASSLWGGDEQYF	TGTGCCAGCAGCTTATGGGGAGGAGACGAGCAGTACTTC
TRBJ2-7	-	TRBV27	-	CASSFRGHHYEQYF	TGTGCCAGCAGTTTTAGAGGACACCACTACGAGCAGTACTTC
TRBJ1-2	-	TRBV25-1	TRBD1	CASTDGDRGLIYGYTF	TGTGCCAGCACCGACGGGGACAGGGGGCTAATCTATGGCTACACCTTC
TRBJ2-1	-	TRBV4-1	-	CASSQKPPTGNYNEQFF	TGCGCCAGCAGCCAAAAGCCCCCCACAGGAAACTACAATGAGCAGTTCTTC
TRBJ2-5	-	TRBV7-2	-	CASSLNRGQETQYF	TGTGCCAGCAGCTTAAATCGGGGTCAAGAGACCCAGTACTTC
TRBJ1-5	once	TRBV11-2	-	CASSLYDMGNQPQHF	TGTGCCAGCAGCTTATATGACATGGGGAATCAGCCCCAGCATTTT
TRBJ2-7	-	TRBV14	-	CASSQSGIRYEQYF	TGTGCCAGCAGCCAAAGTGGTATCCGTTACGAGCAGTACTTC
TRBJ2-2	-	TRBV9	-	CASSVDGDFTGELFF	TGTGCCAGCAGCGTGGACGGGGACTTCACCGGGGAGCTGTTTTTT
TRBJ1-2	-	TRBV27	-	CASSLSGGGVYGYTF	TGTGCCAGCAGTTTATCGGGGGGGGGCGTCTATGGCTACACCTTC
TRBJ2-1	-	TRBV27	TRBD2	CASRDRYASGIYNEQFF	TGTGCCAGCAGAGACAGATATGCTAGCGGGATATACAATGAGCAGTTCTTC
TRBJ1-2	-	TRBV7-8	-	CASSLRVGNPNGYTF	TGTGCCAGCAGCTTAAGGGTAGGGAACCCAAATGGCTACACCTTC
TRBJ2-7	-	TRBV15	TRBD1	CATSGQGYEQYF	TGTGCCACCAGCGGACAGGGCTACGAGCAGTACTTC